The 31 T cell receptor beta chains below were found in one sample sequenced in a study of Graves' ophthalmopathy and Graves' hyperthyroidism. Using RNA transcripts, the TCR beta CDR3 regions were amplified. After a first-round RT-PCR with HTBI primers, a second-round multiplex PCR was run. TCRdb analysed the multiplex PCR reads with MiXCR anew, one entry per CDR3 protein. Of 600,000 to 650,000 distinct CDR3 sequences in the sample, about 20% were seen once. Specimen: peripheral blood. These receptors were taken from a woman under 30 with stable Graves' hyperthyroidism. Some clones in this sample may be carry-over from other donors' samples.

V and J are TRBV29-1 and TRBJ1-5, with D unresolved. From germline, CDR1 is SQVTM and CDR2 ANQGSEA. This CDR3 region has 14 residues. V lost 4 bases and J lost 1, with 11 bases in between. CDR3: CSVGQELSNQPQHF. Written as DNA, the CDR3 is TGCAGCGTTGGTCAGGAGTTAAGCAATCAGCCCCAGCATTTT.

Comments on this clonotype: Given a much more abundant clone one base away, this may be a read error. The V gene is TRBV6-1, the J gene TRBJ2-7, with 10 bases matching TRBD1. CDR1 MNHNS and CDR2 SASEGT come from the germline V gene. This CDR3 is 15 amino acids long. In DNA, the CDR3 is TGTGCCAGCAGTGAATTGAGACAGGGGGCTTACGAGCAGTGCTTC. As protein: CASSELRQGAYEQCF.

The sample holds a few counts of this clonotype. The chain is built from TRBV12-3 or TRBV12-4 and TRBJ2-7; 8 bases align to TRBD2. CDR3 length equals 14 residues. With V trimmed by 3 bases and J by 5 bases, 6 bases remained unmatched. CDR3 amino acids: CASSFGTREHEQYF. The CDR3 nucleotides are TGTGCCAGCAGTTTCGGGACTAGGGAGCACGAGCAGTACTTC.

As to this clonotype: The CDR3 end shows no conserved phenylalanine or tryptophan, and so a read error is likely. The chain employs TRBV27 and TRBJ2-5; D gene ambiguous. Germline V lookup: CDR1 MNHEY, CDR2 SMNVEV (reference sequence). This CDR3 comprises 14 residues. Trimming shortened V by 1 base and J by 7 bases, and 13 bases separated the two germline ends. The chain's CDR3 is CASSLYPRAGTQYL. CDR3 sequence (DNA): TGTGCCAGCAGTTTATACCCCCGGGCCGGGACCCAGTACCTC.

This clonotype appeared many times. J is TRBJ1-6 and V is TRBV5-1; D is ambiguous. Trimming cost V 2 bases and J 8 bases, with 8 bases left between them. Germline CDR1 is SGHRS and CDR2 is YFSETQ. This CDR3 region has 13 residues. CDR3 bases: TGCGCCAGCAGCTTACCGGACTATTCACCCCTCCACTTT. Amino acids: CASSLPDYSPLHF.

This clonotype was seen ten or more times. This chain links TRBV3-1 with TRBJ2-5; no reliable D call. Germline CDR1 LGHDT, CDR2 YNNKEL (reference sequence). The length of the CDR3 is 14 residues. The V and J ends lost 4 bases and 5 bases respectively, with 14 bases between them. In DNA, the CDR3 is TGTGCCAGCAGCCCCTATGGTCGGGTGGAGACCCAGTACTTC. This gives the protein CASSPYGRVETQYF.

V gene TRBV28 combines with J gene TRBJ2-7, with D hard to call. Germline CDR1 MDHEN, CDR2 SYDVKM. This CDR3 is built from 14 residues. Trimming removed 6 bases at V and 0 bases at J, with 12 bases between. CDR3 in DNA: TGTGCCAGCAGACGGACGCAATTCTCCTACGAGCAGTACTTC. It is translated as CASRRTQFSYEQYF.

CDR3 DNA sequence: TGTGCCAGCAGTCCACCCCCGGCAGGGGTCTATAGCAATCAGCCCCAGCATTTT. Protein sequence: CASSPPPAGVYSNQPQHF. V gene TRBV12-3 or TRBV12-4 combines with J gene TRBJ1-5, with D possibly TRBD1 on 6 matching bases. This CDR3 is 18 amino acids long. Trimming pared 5 bases from V and 0 bases from J, leaving 20 bases between.

The V call is TRBV18, the J call TRBJ1-2; no firm D call. Germline V gene data show CDR1 as KGHSH and CDR2 as LQKENI. CDR3 length: 13 residues. Trimming pared 6 bases from V and 4 bases from J, leaving 12 bases between. CDR3 sequence reads: CASSGMGVYGYTF. The CDR3 DNA follows: TGTGCCAGCTCCGGGATGGGAGTCTATGGCTACACCTTC.

This clonotype was recorded at least ten times. V gene TRBV11-2 combines with J gene TRBJ2-7; D gene uncertain. Germline assignment: CDR1 SGHAT and CDR2 FQNNGV. Deletions cut 5 bases from V and 6 bases from J, with 8 bases between. CDR3 size: 11 residues. The CDR3 spells CASSPRFEQYF. The CDR3 nucleotides are TGTGCCAGCAGCCCCCGGTTCGAGCAGTACTTC.

V gene TRBV13 combines with J gene TRBJ1-2; D is unclear. This CDR3 has 13 amino acids. Per germline, CDR1 PRHDT and CDR2 FYEKMQ (reference sequence). Trimming left V 5 bases short and J 3 bases short, with 10 bases between. The CDR3 loop is CASSVRWDYGYTF. CDR3 nucleotides: TGTGCCAGCAGCGTAAGGTGGGACTATGGCTACACCTTC.

In its sample, this clonotype was seen once. V and J are TRBV27 and TRBJ1-5; D is possibly TRBD1 (5 bases). CDR1 MNHEY and CDR2 SMNVEV come from the germline V gene (reference sequence). Trimming took 8 bases from V and 1 from J, leaving 9 bases between them. The CDR3 contains 13 residues. CDR3 in DNA: TGTGCCAGCTCGACAGTCAGCAATCAGCCCCAGCATTTT. It specifies CASSTVSNQPQHF.

This clonotype was seen ten or more times. The genes are TRBV29-1 and TRBJ1-1; tentative D call: TRBD1 (5 bases). V was pared by 4 bases and J by 9 bases, with 6 bases between. This CDR3 region has 9 residues. From germline, CDR1 is SQVTM and CDR2 ANQGSEA. CDR3 loop: CSVGQQAFF. In DNA form, the CDR3 reads TGCAGCGTTGGACAGCAAGCTTTCTTT.

This clonotype was seen more than once but under ten times. The J gene is TRBJ1-5, the V gene TRBV12-3 or TRBV12-4; TRBD1 might be the D (5 bases). The CDR3 contains 13 residues. Trimming stripped 1 base from V and 7 bases from J, with 8 bases between. CDR3 loop: CASSLERGQPQHF. In DNA form, the CDR3 reads TGTGCCAGCAGTTTAGAGCGGGGCCAGCCCCAGCATTTT.

This clonotype was seen a handful of times. For the CDR3, the DNA is TGTGCCAGCAGTCCGGACAGGGACCGCACTGAAGCTTTCTTT. It translates to CASSPDRDRTEAFF. The chain uses TRBV28 and TRBJ1-1; 8 positions match TRBD1. The CDR3 consists of 14 residues. CDR1 is MDHEN, CDR2 SYDVKM, per germline. The V gene end was trimmed by 5 bases and the J gene end by 4 bases; junction bases not matched to a gene: 6.

CDR3 sequence: CASSPPGGRSGANVLTF. The CDR3 coding sequence is TGTGCCAGCAGCCCTCCCGGGGGGCGGTCTGGGGCCAACGTCCTGACTTTC. The chain carries TRBV7-3 and TRBJ2-6; a weak D match, TRBD2 (7 bases). There are 17 residues in the CDR3. Deletions cut 5 bases from V and 1 base from J, with 15 bases between. Germline lookup yields CDR1 SGHTA and CDR2 FQGTGA.

This clonotype has a count of ten or more. The rearrangement links TRBV5-1 to TRBJ2-5, with 10 bases lining up with TRBD2. Germline trimming cut 5 bases from V and 5 bases from J; bases unmatched to any gene: 6. From germline, CDR1 is SGHRS and CDR2 YFSETQ. The CDR3 loop spans 14 amino acids. Here the CDR3 reads CASRPSGSRETQYF. The CDR3 DNA reads as TGCGCCAGCAGGCCTAGCGGGAGTCGGGAGACCCAGTACTTC.

As concerns this clonotype: Since a much larger clone is just one base distant, this may be a read error. This chain uses TRBV28 with TRBJ1-1, with TRBD1 matching 11 bases. This CDR3 is 16 amino acids long. CDR1 MDHEN and CDR2 SYDVKM come from the germline V gene. The CDR3 sequence is CASSLGTGGMNTEACF. CDR3 in DNA: TGTGCCAGCAGTTTAGGGACAGGGGGTATGAACACTGAAGCTTGCTTT.

At least ten counts were recorded for this clonotype. The chain carries TRBV20-1 and TRBJ2-7, with 12 bases identical to TRBD1. Trimming cost V 3 bases and J 3 bases; bases outside gene matches: 9. The germline V gene encodes CDR1 DFQATT and CDR2 SNEGSKA (reference sequence). The CDR3 is 16 amino acids. The CDR3 coding sequence is TGCAGTGCTAGCGGGACAGGGGGCTCCGAAATCTACGAGCAGTACTTC. Its protein product is CSASGTGGSEIYEQYF.

This clonotype was seen more than once but under ten times. J is TRBJ2-2 and V is TRBV5-4, with 9 bases aligning to TRBD2. CDR3 length equals 16 residues. Germline V gene lookup returns CDR1 SGHNT and CDR2 YYREEE (reference sequence). The V gene end was trimmed by 4 bases and the J gene end by 1 base; junction bases not matched to a gene: 5. Here the CDR3 reads CASSPGLARNTGELFF. Here the CDR3 DNA reads TGTGCCAGCAGCCCGGGACTAGCTAGGAACACCGGGGAGCTGTTTTTT. Complete variable domain (other parts from reference TRBV5-4 and TRBJ2-2): ETGVTQSPTHLIKTRGQQVTLRCSSQSGHNTVSWYQQALGQGPQFIFQYYREEENGRGNFPPRFSGLQFPNYSSELNVNALELDDSALYLCASSPGLARNTGELFFGEGSRLTVL.

This clonotype has just a few counts. The CDR3 spells CASRDMRGTQYF. The CDR3 region has the DNA TGTGCCAGCAGGGATATGAGAGGGACCCAGTACTTC. The J gene is TRBJ2-5, the V gene TRBV6-4; the D is unclear. Germline V gene lookup returns CDR1 MRHNA and CDR2 SNTAGT. The CDR3 is 12 amino acids. V was trimmed by 6 bases and J by 7 bases, leaving 12 bases between them.

The sample holds many counts of this clonotype. The J gene is TRBJ1-2, the V gene TRBV19; 9 positions match TRBD1. The V gene's germline CDR1 is LNHDA and CDR2 SQIVND (reference sequence). V was pared by 7 bases and J by 4 bases, with 13 bases of the junction left unmatched. CDR3 length: 16 amino acids. In DNA form, the CDR3 reads TGTGCCAGTACCAACCCCTCACAGGGGGCGAGCTATGGCTACACCTTC. Translation: CASTNPSQGASYGYTF.

This clonotype was counted between two and nine times. The CDR3 DNA reads TGTGCCAGCAGCACCTGGACAGGGGCTGAAGGCGGCTACACCTTC. Amino acid sequence: CASSTWTGAEGGYTF. The rearrangement links TRBV11-1 to TRBJ1-2, with 9 bases fitting TRBD1. This CDR3 has 15 residues. Trimming at V came to 5 bases and at J to 8 bases, leaving 12 bases not matched to a gene. In germline, CDR1 is SGHAT, CDR2 FQDESV (reference sequence).

This clonotype was counted at least ten times. The J gene is TRBJ2-7, the V gene TRBV20-1; D gene uncertain. CDR3 length equals 13 residues. Trimming shortened V by 0 bases and J by 4 bases, and 10 bases separated the two germline ends. From germline, CDR1 is DFQATT and CDR2 SNEGSKA (reference sequence). The CDR3 DNA follows: TGCAGTGCTAGAGATGGGCCGGCGTACGAGCAGTACTTC. Residues: CSARDGPAYEQYF.

The V call is TRBV14, the J call TRBJ1-2; D is unclear. Germline V lookup: CDR1 SGHDN, CDR2 FVKESK. The ends were cut back, 1 base at V and 7 bases at J, with 13 bases in the middle. The CDR3 spans 14 residues. The CDR3 DNA follows: TGTGCCAGCAGCCAAGCAGGCATAGGCGTTGGCTACACCTTC. It translates to CASSQAGIGVGYTF.

Ten or more counts support this clonotype. This chain connects TRBV12-3 or TRBV12-4 to TRBJ1-3, with D unresolved. This CDR3 is built from 14 residues. V was cut by 2 bases and J by 8 bases, with 13 bases left in between. CDR3 amino acids: CASSLTFNRDTIYF. In DNA, the CDR3 is TGTGCCAGCAGTTTAACGTTTAATCGGGACACCATATATTTT.

This clonotype was seen ten or more times. The chain carries TRBV15 and TRBJ1-1, with a weak D call TRBD1 (5 bases). With 5 bases removed from V and 1 base from J, the gap between germline ends came to 11 bases. Germline assignment: CDR1 LNHNV and CDR2 YYDKDF (reference sequence). CDR3 length equals 14 residues. The CDR3 DNA sequence: TGTGCCACCAGCTTCATTGGGGGGAACACTGAAGCTTTCTTT. This sequence encodes CATSFIGGNTEAFF.

This clonotype appeared many times. The V and J genes are TRBV15 and TRBJ2-7; 9 bases map to TRBD1. The V gene end was trimmed by 2 bases and the J gene end by 4 bases; junction bases not matched to a gene: 9. Germline CDR1 is LNHNV and CDR2 is YYDKDF (reference sequence). The CDR3 consists of 16 residues. DNA for the CDR3: TGTGCCACCAGCAGACGAGCCGGGACAGGGATGTACGAGCAGTACTTC. It encodes CATSRRAGTGMYEQYF. The full variable domain, with the rest looked up from reference TRBV15 and TRBJ2-7, is DAMVIQNPRYQVTQFGKPVTLSCSQTLNHNVMYWYQQKSSQAPKLLFHYYDKDFNNEADTPDNFQSRRPNTSFCFLDIRSPGLGDTAMYLCATSRRAGTGMYEQYFGPGTRLTVT.

Ten or more counts support this clonotype. The V call is TRBV6-4, the J call TRBJ1-2; D remains ambiguous. CDR1 is MRHNA and CDR2 is SNTAGT in the germline V gene. V was shortened by 8 bases and J by 1 base, with 23 bases between the two germline ends. CDR3 length equals 17 residues. The CDR3 region is CASSIKRERALNYGYTF. The CDR3 bases are TGTGCCAGCTCCATAAAGCGGGAGCGGGCCCTTAACTATGGCTACACCTTC.

This clonotype came up many times. The chain employs TRBV20-1 and TRBJ2-7; the match to TRBD1 covers 8 bases. The CDR3 has 15 amino acids. V shed 6 bases and J 3 bases; nucleotides not matched to a gene: 13. The germline V gene encodes CDR1 DFQATT and CDR2 SNEGSKA (reference sequence). The CDR3 DNA reads as TGCAGTGCCCCCGGACAGGGATCGTGGAGCTACGAGCAGTACTTC. This sequence encodes CSAPGQGSWSYEQYF.

In its sample, this clonotype was seen many times. This chain links TRBV15 with TRBJ2-4, with D unresolved. V was pared by 0 bases and J by 8 bases, with 8 bases between. CDR1 and CDR2 from the germline V gene are LNHNV and YYDKDF (reference sequence). This CDR3 spans 13 amino acids. The CDR3 DNA reads as TGTGCCACCAGCAGAGAAGTAGTGGACATTCAGTACTTC. Translated, it gives CATSREVVDIQYF. Supplemented by reference TRBV15 and TRBJ2-4, the full variable domain reads DAMVIQNPRYQVTQFGKPVTLSCSQTLNHNVMYWYQQKSSQAPKLLFHYYDKDFNNEADTPDNFQSRRPNTSFCFLDIRSPGLGDTAMYLCATSREVVDIQYFGAGTRLSVL.